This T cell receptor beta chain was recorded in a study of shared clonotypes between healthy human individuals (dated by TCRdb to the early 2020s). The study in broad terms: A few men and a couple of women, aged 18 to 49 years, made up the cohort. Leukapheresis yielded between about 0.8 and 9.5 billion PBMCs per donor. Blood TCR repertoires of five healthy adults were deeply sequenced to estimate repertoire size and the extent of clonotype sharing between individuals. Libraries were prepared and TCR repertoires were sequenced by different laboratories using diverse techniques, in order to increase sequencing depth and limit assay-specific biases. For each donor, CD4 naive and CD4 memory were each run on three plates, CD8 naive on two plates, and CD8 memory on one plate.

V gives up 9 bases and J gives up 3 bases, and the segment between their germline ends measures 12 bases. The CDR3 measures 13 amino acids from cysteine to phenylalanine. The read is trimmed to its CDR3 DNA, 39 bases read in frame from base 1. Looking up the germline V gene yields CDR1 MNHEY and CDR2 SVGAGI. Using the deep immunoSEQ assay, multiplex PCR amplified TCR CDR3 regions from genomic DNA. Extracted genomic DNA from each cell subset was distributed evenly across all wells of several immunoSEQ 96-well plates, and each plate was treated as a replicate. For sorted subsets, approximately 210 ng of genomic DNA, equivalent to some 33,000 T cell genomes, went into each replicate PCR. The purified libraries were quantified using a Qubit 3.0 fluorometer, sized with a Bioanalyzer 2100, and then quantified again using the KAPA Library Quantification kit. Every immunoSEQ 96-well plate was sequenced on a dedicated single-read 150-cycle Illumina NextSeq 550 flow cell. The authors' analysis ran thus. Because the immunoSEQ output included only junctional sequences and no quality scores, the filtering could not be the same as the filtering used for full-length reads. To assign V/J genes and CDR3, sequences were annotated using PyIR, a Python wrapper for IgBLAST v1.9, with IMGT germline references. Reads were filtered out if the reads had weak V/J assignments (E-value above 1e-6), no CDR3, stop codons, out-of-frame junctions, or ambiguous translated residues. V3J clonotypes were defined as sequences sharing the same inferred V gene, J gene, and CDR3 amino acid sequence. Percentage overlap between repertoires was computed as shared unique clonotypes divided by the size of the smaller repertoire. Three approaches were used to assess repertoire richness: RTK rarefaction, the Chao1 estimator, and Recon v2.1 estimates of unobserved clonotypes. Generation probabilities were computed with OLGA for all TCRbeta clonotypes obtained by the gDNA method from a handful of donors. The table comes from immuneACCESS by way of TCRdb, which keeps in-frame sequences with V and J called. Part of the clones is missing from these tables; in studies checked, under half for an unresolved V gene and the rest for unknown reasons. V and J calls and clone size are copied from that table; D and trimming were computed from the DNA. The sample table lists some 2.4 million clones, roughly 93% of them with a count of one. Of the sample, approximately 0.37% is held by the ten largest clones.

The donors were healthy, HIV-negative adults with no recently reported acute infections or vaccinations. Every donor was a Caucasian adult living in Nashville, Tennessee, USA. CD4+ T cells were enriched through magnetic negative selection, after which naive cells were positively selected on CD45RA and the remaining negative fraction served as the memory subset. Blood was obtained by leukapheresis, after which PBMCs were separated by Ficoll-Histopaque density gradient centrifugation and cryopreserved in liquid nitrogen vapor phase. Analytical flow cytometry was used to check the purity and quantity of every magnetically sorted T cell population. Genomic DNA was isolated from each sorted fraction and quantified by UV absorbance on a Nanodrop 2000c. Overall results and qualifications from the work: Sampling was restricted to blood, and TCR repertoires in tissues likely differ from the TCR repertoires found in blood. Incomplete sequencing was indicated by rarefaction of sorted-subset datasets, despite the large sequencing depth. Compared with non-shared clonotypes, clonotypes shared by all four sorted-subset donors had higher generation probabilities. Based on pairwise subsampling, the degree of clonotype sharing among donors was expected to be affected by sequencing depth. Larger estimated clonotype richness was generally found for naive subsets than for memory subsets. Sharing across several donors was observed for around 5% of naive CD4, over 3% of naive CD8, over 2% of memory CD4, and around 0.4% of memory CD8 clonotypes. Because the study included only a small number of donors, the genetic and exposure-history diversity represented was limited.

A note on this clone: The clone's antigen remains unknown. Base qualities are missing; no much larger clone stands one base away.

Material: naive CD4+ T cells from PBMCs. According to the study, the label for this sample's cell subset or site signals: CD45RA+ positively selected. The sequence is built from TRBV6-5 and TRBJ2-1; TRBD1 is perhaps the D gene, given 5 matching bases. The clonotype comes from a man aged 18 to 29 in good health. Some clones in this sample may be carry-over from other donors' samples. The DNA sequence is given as TGTGCCAGTGGTCTAAGGGGCTACAATGAGCAGTTCTTC. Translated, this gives CASGLRGYNEQFF.